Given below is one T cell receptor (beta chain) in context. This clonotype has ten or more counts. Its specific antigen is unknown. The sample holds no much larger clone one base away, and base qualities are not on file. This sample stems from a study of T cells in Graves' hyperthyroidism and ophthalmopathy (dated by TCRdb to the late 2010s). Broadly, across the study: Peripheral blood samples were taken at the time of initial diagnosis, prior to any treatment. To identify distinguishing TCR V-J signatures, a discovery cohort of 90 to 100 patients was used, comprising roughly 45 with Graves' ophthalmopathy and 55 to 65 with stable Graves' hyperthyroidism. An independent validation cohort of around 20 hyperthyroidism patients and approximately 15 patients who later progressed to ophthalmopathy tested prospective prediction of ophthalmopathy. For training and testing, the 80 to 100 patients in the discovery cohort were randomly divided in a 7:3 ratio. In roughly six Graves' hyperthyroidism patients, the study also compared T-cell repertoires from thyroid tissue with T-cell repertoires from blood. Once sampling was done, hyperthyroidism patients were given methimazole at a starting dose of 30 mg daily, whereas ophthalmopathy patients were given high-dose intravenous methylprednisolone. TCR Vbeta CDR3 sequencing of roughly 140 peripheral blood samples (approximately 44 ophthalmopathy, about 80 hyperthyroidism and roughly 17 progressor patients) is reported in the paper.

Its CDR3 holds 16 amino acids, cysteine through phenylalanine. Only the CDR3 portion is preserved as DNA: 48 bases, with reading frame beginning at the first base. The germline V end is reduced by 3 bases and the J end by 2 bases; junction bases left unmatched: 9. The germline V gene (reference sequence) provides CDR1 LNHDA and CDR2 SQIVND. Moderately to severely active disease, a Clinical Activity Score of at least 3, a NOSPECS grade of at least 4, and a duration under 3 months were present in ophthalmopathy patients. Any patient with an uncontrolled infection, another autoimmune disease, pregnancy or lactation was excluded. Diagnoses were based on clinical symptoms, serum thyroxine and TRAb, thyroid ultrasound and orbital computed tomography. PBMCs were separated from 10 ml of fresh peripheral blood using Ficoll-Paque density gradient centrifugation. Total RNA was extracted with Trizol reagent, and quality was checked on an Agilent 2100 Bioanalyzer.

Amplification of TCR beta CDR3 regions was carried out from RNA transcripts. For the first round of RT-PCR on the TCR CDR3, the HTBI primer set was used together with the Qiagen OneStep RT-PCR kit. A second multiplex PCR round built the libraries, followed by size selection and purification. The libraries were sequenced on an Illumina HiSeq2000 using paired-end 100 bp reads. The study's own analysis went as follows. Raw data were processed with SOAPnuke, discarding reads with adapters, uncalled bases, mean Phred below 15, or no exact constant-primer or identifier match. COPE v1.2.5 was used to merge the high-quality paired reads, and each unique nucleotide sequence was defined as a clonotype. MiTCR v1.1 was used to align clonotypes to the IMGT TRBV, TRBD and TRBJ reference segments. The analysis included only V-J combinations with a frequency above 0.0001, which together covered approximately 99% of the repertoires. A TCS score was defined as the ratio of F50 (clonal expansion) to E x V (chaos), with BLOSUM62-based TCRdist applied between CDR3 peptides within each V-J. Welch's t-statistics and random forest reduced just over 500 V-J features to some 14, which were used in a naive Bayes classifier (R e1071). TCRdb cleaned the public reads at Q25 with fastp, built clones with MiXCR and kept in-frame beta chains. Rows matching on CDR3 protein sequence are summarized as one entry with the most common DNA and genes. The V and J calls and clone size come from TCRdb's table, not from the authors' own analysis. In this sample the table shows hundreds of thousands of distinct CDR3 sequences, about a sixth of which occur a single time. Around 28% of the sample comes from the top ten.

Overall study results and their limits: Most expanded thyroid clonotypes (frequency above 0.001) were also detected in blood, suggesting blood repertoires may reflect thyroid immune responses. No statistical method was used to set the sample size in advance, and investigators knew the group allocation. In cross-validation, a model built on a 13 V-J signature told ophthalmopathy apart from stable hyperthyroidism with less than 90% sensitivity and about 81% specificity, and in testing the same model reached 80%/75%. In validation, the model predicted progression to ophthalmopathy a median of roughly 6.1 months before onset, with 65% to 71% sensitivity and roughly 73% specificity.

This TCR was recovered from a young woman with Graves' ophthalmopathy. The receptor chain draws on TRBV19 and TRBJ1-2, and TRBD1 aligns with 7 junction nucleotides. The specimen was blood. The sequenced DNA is TGTGCCAGTAGTATCGGAAACCCGGGACAGAACTATGGCTACACCTTC. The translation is CASSIGNPGQNYGYTF.